This is a list of T cell receptor beta chains from one sample in a study of CD8+CD57+ T cells in acquired aplastic anemia. TCRdb called the reads again in MiXCR, with one record for every CDR3 protein. The sample lists 150,000 to 200,000 distinct CDR3 sequences; roughly 48% were seen once. Sample: sorted CD4+, CD8+, or CD8+CD57+ T cells (not recorded which) from PBMCs. Every receptor here comes from a human donor with aplastic anemia. CDR3s include the opening cysteine and the closing phenylalanine or tryptophan. A D gene is named only where the DNA matches it firmly. A clone size is listed for some rows: how often the clone was seen (once, few, many), or a class if it is expanded.

clone_size,d_call,j_call,v_call,cdr3_aa,cdr3_nt
many,.,TRBJ2-7,TRBV4-1,CASSHPGHPPMAYEQYF,TGCGCCAGCAGCCACCCAGGACACCCTCCAATGGCCTACGAGCAGTACTTC
many,.,TRBJ1-1,TRBV6-4,CASRNQFVGVPEAFF,TGTGCCAGCCGAAACCAGTTCGTCGGGGTGCCTGAAGCTTTCTTT
.,.,TRBJ2-7,TRBV20-1,CSGRGTRSYEQYF,TGCAGTGGCCGCGGGACGCGGTCCTACGAGCAGTACTTC
few,TRBD2,TRBJ2-7,TRBV6-1,CASSGGLFYEQYF,TGTGCCAGCAGTGGGGGACTATTCTACGAGCAGTACTTC
few,.,TRBJ2-2,TRBV10-3,CAISETTGELFF,TGTGCCATCAGTGAGACCACCGGGGAGCTGTTTTTT
.,.,TRBJ2-7,TRBV5-6,CASSLTDRLPLYEQYF,TGTGCCAGCAGCTTAACTGACAGGCTGCCCCTGTACGAGCAGTACTTC
many,.,TRBJ2-5,TRBV19,CASSVIGIQETQYF,TGTGCCAGTAGTGTAATAGGGATCCAAGAGACCCAGTACTTC
.,TRBD1,TRBJ1-2,TRBV27,CASSLQGGKNYGYTF,TGTGCCAGCAGTTTACAGGGGGGGAAGAACTATGGCTACACCTTC
few,.,TRBJ2-7,TRBV3-1,CASSQDYPGAYEQYF,TGTGCCAGCAGCCAAGATTATCCGGGGGCTTACGAGCAGTACTTC
.,.,TRBJ1-3,TRBV30,CAWSVTYGNTIYF,TGTGCCTGGAGTGTCACGTACGGAAACACCATATATTTT
few,.,TRBJ1-6,TRBV29-1,CSVGFASNSPLHF,TGCAGCGTTGGTTTCGCCAGCAATTCACCCCTCCACTTT
.,.,TRBJ2-3,TRBV7-7,CASSRTQVHTDTQYF,TGTGCCAGCAGCCGGACTCAGGTCCACACAGATACGCAGTATTTT
.,.,TRBJ2-7,TRBV15,CATSRDWGAYEQYF,TGTGCCACCAGCAGAGACTGGGGGGCCTACGAGCAGTACTTC
few,.,TRBJ2-7,TRBV29-1,CSVGDPRGLSYEQYF,TGCAGCGTTGGGGACCCCAGGGGCCTCTCCTACGAGCAGTACTTC
.,.,TRBJ1-2,TRBV19,CASSPGSRGNYGYTF,TGTGCCAGTAGTCCCGGTTCCCGGGGTAACTATGGCTACACCTTC
.,TRBD2,TRBJ2-3,TRBV20-1,CSAYTSETGDTQYF,TGCAGTGCTTATACTAGCGAGACTGGGGATACGCAGTATTTT
few,.,TRBJ2-1,TRBV7-6,CASLECEQFF,TGTGCCAGCTTAGAGTGCGAGCAGTTCTTC
few,.,TRBJ2-1,TRBV7-9,CASSLLSGNEQFF,TGTGCCAGCAGTTTATTATCGGGTAATGAGCAGTTCTTC
.,.,TRBJ2-1,TRBV2,CASSVLVSQNNEQFF,TGTGCCAGCAGTGTCCTGGTCTCTCAAAACAATGAGCAGTTCTTC
few,.,TRBJ2-7,TRBV10-3,CAISEHSEQYF,TGTGCCATCAGTGAACACAGCGAGCAGTACTTC
many,.,TRBJ2-7,TRBV19,CATLDSYEQYF,TGTGCCACCTTAGATTCCTACGAGCAGTACTTC
few,.,TRBJ2-1,TRBV27,CASWTPNEQFF,TGTGCCAGCTGGACGCCTAATGAGCAGTTCTTC
many,.,TRBJ1-1,TRBV2,CASSLELVRAFF,TGTGCCAGCAGTTTAGAACTAGTCCGGGCTTTCTTT
.,TRBD1,TRBJ2-7,TRBV6-2/TRBV6-3,CASSYYSLEDRGWEQYF,TGCGCCAGCAGTTACTATTCGCTCGAGGACAGGGGATGGGAGCAGTACTTC
.,.,TRBJ2-5,TRBV15,CATSRDRPGTKEKTQYF,TGTGCCACCAGCAGAGATCGCCCCGGGACGAAAGAAAAGACCCAGTACTTC
many,TRBD2,TRBJ2-7,TRBV3-1,CASSRRLAGDYGQYF,TGTGCCAGCAGCCGAAGACTAGCAGGAGATTACGGGCAGTACTTC
.,.,TRBJ2-5,TRBV15,CATSSWSGRETQYF,TGTGCCACCAGCAGTTGGTCGGGCCGGGAGACCCAGTACTTC
.,.,TRBJ2-7,TRBV7-2,CASSLWAASYEQYF,TGTGCCAGCAGCTTATGGGCGGCAAGCTACGAGCAGTACTTC
.,.,TRBJ2-7,TRBV10-1,CASSENLLCSYEQYF,TGCGCCAGCAGTGAGAACTTACTCTGCTCCTACGAGCAGTACTTC
.,.,TRBJ2-7,TRBV2,CASSLQTAQGEQYF,TGTGCCAGCAGTCTCCAAACAGCACAGGGCGAGCAGTACTTC
.,TRBD2,TRBJ2-7,TRBV6-5,CASSSLAGVEVNEQYF,TGTGCCAGCAGTTCACTAGCGGGAGTTGAAGTCAACGAGCAGTACTTC
.,.,TRBJ2-1,TRBV7-2,CASSLPGANEQFF,TGTGCCAGCAGCTTACCAGGGGCCAATGAGCAGTTCTTC
.,.,TRBJ1-4,TRBV11-2,CASSSQGQGEKLFF,TGTGCCAGCAGCTCCCAGGGGCAGGGAGAAAAACTGTTTTTT
few,.,TRBJ2-3,TRBV27,CASSPGQGGGTDTQYF,TGTGCCAGCAGTCCAGGACAGGGAGGGGGCACAGATACGCAGTATTTT
.,TRBD2,TRBJ2-7,TRBV29-1,CSVEGTRAGGIYEQYF,TGCAGCGTTGAAGGGACGAGGGCGGGAGGCATCTACGAGCAGTACTTC
many,.,TRBJ2-7,TRBV11-3,CASSLRPEGVGEQYF,TGTGCCAGCAGCTTACGCCCCGAGGGAGTGGGGGAGCAGTACTTC
many,TRBD1,TRBJ2-7,TRBV5-8,CASSLGGGIYEQYF,TGTGCCAGCAGCTTAGGGGGCGGCATCTACGAGCAGTACTTC
once,TRBD1,TRBJ1-1,TRBV29-1,CSLLTGGIEAFF,TGCAGTTTACTTACAGGGGGCATTGAAGCTTTCTTT
.,.,TRBJ2-7,TRBV20-1,CSASPFREQYF,TGCAGTGCTAGTCCCTTTAGAGAGCAGTACTTC
many,.,TRBJ1-3,TRBV5-6,CASSAGTGNTIYF,TGTGCCAGCAGCGCAGGGACTGGAAACACCATATATTTT
few,.,TRBJ1-2,TRBV19,CASSMDTLGGYTF,TGTGCCAGTAGTATGGACACATTAGGGGGCTACACCTTC
.,TRBD1,TRBJ1-2,TRBV7-3,CASSPDRESSYTF,TGTGCCAGCAGCCCGGACAGGGAGAGTAGCTACACCTTC
.,.,TRBJ1-1,TRBV10-2,CASSAEGSTEAFF,TGCGCCAGCAGTGCCGAGGGCAGCACTGAAGCTTTCTTT
few,.,TRBJ2-5,TRBV15,CATSDEGGGLAAETQYF,TGTGCCACCAGCGATGAAGGGGGGGGGCTGGCTGCCGAGACCCAGTACTTC
.,TRBD1,TRBJ2-7,TRBV28,CASSLYQNRGPTYEQYF,TGTGCCAGCAGTTTATATCAAAACAGGGGCCCTACCTACGAGCAGTACTTC
.,.,TRBJ2-1,TRBV29-1,CSVDEHYNEQFF,TGCAGCGTTGATGAACATTACAATGAGCAGTTCTTC